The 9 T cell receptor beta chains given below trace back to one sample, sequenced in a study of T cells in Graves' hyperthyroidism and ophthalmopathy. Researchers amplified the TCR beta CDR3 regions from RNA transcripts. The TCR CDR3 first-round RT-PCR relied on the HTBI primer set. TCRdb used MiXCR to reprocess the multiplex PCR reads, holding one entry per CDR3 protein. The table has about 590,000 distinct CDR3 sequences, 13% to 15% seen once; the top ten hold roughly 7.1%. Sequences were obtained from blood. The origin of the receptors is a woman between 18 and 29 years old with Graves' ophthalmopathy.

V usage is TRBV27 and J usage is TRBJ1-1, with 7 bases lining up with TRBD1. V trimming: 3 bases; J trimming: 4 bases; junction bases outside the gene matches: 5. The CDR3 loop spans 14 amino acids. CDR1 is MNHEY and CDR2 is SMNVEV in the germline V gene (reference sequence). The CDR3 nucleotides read TGTGCCAGCAGTTTTGACAGGGAGGGCACTGAAGCTTTCTTT. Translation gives CASSFDREGTEAFF.

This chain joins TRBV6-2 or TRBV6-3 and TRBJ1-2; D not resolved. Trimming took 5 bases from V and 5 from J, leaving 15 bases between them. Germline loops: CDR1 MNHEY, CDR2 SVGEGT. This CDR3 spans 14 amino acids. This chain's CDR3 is CASSPDGRSYGYTF. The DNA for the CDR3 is TGTGCCAGCAGTCCCGACGGGAGAAGTTATGGCTACACCTTC.

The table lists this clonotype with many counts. CDR3 region: CASTYEGYNTEAFF. The CDR3 DNA reads as TGTGCCAGCACTTATGAGGGGTACAACACTGAAGCTTTCTTT. This chain joins TRBV12-3 or TRBV12-4 and TRBJ1-1; TRBD1 might be the D (5 bases). This CDR3 comprises 14 residues. V lost 7 bases to trimming and J lost 2 bases, with 14 bases between them.

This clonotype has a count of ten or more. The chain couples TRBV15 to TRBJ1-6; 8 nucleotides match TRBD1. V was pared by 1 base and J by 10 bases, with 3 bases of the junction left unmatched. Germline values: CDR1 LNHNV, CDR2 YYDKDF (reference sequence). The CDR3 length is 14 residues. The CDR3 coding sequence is TGTGCCACCAGCAGAGTGACAGGGGAGTCACCCCTCCACTTT. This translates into CATSRVTGESPLHF.

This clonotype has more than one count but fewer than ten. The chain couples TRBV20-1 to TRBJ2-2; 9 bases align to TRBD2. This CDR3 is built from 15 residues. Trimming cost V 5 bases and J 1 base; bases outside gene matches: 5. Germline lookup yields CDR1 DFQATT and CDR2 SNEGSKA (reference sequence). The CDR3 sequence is CSARGLAKNTGELFF. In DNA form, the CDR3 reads TGCAGTGCTCGGGGACTAGCCAAGAACACCGGGGAGCTGTTTTTT.

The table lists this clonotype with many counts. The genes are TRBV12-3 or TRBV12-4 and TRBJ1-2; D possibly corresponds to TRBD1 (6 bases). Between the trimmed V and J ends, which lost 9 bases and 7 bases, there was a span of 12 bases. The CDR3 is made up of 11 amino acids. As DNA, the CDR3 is TGTGCCAGTAAGGGGGAGGGTGGCTACACCTTC. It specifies CASKGEGGYTF.

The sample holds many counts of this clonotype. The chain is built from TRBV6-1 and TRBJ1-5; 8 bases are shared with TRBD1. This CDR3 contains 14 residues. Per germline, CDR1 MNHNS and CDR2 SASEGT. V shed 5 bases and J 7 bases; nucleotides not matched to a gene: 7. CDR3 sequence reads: CASSSDRGFQPQHF. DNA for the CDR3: TGTGCCAGCAGTTCCGACAGGGGCTTCCAGCCCCAGCATTTT.

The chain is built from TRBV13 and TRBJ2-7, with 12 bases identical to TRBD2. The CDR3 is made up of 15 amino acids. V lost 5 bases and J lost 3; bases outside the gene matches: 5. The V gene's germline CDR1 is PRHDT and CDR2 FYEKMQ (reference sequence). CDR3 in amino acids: CASSPTSGSLYEQYF. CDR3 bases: TGTGCCAGCAGCCCGACTAGCGGGAGTCTCTACGAGCAGTACTTC.

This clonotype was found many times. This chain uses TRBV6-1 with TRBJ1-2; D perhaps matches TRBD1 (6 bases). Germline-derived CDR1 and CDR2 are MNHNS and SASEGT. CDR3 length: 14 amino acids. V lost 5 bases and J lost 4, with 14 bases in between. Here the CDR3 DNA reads TGTGCCAGCAGTTTGCAGAGGGGGGGCTATGGCTACACCTTC. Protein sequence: CASSLQRGGYGYTF.